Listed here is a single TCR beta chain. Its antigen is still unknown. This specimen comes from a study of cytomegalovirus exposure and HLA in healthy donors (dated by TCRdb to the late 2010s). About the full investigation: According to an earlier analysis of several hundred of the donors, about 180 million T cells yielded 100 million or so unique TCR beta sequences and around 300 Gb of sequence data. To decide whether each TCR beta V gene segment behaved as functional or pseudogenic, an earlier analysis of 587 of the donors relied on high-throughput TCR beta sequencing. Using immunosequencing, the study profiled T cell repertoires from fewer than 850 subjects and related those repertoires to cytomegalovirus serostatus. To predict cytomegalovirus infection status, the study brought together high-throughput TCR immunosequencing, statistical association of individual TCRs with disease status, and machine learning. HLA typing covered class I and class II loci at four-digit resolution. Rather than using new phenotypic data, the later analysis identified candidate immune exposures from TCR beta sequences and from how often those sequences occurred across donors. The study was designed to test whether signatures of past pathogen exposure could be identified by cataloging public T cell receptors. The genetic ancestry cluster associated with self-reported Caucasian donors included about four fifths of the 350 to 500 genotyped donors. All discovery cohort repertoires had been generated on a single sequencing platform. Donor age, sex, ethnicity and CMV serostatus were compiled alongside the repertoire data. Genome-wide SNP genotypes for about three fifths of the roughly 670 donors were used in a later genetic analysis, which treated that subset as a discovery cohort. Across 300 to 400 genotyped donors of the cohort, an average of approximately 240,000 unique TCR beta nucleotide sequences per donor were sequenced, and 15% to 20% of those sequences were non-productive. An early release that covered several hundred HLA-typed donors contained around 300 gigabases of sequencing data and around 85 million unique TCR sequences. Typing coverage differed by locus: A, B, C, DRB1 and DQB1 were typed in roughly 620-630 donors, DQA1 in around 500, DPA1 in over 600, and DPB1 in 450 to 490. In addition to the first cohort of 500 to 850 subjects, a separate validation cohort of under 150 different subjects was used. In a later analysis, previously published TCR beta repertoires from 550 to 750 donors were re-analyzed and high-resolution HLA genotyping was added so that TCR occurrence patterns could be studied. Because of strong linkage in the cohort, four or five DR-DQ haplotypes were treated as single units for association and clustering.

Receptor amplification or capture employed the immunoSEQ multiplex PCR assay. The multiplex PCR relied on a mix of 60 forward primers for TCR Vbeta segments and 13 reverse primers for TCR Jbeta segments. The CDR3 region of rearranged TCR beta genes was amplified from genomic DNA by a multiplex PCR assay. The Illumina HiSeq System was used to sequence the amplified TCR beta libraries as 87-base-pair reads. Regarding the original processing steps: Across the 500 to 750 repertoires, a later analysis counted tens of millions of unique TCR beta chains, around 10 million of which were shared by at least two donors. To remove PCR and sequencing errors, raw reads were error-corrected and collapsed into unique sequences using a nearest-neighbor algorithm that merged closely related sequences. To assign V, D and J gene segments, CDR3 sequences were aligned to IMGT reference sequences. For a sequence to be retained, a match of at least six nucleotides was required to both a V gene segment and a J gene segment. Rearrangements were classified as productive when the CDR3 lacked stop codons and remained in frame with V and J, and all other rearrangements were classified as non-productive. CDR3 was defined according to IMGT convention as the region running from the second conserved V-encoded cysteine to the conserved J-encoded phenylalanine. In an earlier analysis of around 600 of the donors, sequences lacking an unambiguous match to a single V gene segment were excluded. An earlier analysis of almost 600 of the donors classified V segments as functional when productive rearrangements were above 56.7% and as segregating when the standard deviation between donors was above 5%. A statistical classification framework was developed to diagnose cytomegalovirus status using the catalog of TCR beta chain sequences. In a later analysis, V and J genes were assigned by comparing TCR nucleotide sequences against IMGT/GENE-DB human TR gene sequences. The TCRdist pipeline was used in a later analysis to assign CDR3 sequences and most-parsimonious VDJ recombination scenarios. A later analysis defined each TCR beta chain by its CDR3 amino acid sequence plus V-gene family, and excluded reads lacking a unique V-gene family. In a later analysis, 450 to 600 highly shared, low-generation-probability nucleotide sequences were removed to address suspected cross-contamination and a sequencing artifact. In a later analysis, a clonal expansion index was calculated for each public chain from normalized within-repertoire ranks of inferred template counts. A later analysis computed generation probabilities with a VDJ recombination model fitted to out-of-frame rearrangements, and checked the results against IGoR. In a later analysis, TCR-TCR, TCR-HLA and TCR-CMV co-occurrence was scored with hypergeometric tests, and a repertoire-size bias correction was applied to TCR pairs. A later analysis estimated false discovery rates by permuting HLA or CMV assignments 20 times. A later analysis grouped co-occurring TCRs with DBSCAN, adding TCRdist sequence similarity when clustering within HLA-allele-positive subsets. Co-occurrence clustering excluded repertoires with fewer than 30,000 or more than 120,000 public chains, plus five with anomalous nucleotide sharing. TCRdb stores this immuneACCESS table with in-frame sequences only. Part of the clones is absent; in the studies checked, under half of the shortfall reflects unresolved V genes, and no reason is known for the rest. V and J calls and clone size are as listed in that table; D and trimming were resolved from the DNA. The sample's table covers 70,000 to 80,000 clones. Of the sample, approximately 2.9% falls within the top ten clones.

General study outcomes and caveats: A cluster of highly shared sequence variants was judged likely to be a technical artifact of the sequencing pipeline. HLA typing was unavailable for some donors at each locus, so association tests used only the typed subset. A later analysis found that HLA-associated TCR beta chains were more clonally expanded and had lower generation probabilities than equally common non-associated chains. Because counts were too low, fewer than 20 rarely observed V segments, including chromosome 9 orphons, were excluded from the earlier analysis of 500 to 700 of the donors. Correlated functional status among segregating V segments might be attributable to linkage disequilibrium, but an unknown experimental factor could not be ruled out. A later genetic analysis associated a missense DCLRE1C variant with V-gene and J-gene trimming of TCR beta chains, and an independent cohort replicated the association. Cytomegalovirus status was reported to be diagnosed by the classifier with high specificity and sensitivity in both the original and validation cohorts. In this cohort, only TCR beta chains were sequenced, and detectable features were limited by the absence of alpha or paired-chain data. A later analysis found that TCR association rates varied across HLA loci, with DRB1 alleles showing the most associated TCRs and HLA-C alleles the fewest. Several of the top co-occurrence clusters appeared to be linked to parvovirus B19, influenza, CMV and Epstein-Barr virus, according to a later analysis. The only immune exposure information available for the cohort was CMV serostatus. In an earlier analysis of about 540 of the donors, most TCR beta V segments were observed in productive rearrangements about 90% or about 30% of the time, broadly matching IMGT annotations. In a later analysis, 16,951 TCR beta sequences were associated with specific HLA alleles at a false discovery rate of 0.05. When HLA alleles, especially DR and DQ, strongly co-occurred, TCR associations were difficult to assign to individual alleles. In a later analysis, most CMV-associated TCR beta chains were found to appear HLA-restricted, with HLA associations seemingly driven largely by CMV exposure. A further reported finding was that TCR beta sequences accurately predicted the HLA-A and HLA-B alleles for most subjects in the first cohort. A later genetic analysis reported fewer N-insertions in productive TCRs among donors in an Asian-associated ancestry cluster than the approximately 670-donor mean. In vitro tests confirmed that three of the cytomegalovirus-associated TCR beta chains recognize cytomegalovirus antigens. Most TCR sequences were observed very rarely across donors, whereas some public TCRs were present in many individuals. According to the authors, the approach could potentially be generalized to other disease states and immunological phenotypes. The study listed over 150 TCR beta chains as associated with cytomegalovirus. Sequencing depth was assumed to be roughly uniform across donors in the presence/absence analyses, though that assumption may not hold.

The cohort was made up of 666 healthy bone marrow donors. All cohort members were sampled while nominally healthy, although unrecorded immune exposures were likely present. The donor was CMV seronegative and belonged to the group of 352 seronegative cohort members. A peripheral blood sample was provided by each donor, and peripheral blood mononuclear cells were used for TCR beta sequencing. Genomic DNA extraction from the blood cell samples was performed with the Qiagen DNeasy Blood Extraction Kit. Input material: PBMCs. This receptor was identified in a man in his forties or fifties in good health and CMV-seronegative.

Read as DNA, the sequence is TGTGCCTGGAGTGTTGGACTGAAATGGGACAACAGGGATGGCTACACCTTC. It codes for CAWSVGLKWDNRDGYTF. Recombination connected TRBV30 to TRBJ1-2; TRBD1 is a weak D gene call, 6 bases matching. The CDR3 has 17 amino acids, counting the end cysteine and phenylalanine. Only the CDR3 region is kept as DNA, spanning 51 bases read in frame from base 1. Taken from the germline V gene (reference sequence), the CDR1 and CDR2 loops are GTSNPN and SVGIG. V is pared back by 0 bases and J by 6 bases, with 23 bases lying between the germline termini.